This TCR beta chain derives from a study of T cell changes during pregnancy in multiple sclerosis. The trim removed 1 base at V and 9 bases at J, leaving 10 bases unmatched. Germline-derived CDR1 and CDR2 are SGHTA and FQGNSA. CDR3 length: 16 residues. Clones were read by immunoSEQ multiplex PCR, and TCRdb kept only the in-frame ones, dropping some. The sample records under 85,000 clones, around 91% being singletons. This specimen was peripheral blood, taken in the third trimester of pregnancy. The clonotype was recovered from a female donor in good health, enrolled as a control in a pregnancy study. The rearrangement links TRBV7-2 to TRBJ1-1, with TRBD1 matching 11 bases. The CDR3 nucleotides read TGTGCCAGCAGCTTAGGTCCAGGACAGGGGGCGTTGAAAGCTTTCTTT. It encodes CASSLGPGQGALKAFF.